Below, 2 T cell receptor beta chains from the same sample are listed, as sequenced in a study of response to subunit inactivated influenza vaccine. TCRdb reanalysed the RT-PCR reads using MiXCR and keeps one entry per CDR3 protein. The sample contains fewer than 700,000 distinct CDR3 sequences, over 10% of which appear only once. The specimen comprised PBMCs from blood, sampled about 40 days after vaccination. All receptors come from a middle-aged man who received an inactivated influenza vaccine.

The rearrangement joins TRBV25-1 to TRBJ1-5; 9 bases agree with TRBD1. The J segment lost 6 bases and the V segment lost 3 bases, leaving 3 bases of the junction unmatched. The CDR3 is 14 amino acids. Germline assignment: CDR1 MGHDK and CDR2 SYGVNS. CDR3 region: CASSETGGGQPQHF. CDR3 sequence (DNA): TGTGCCAGCAGTGAGACAGGGGGAGGTCAGCCCCAGCATTTT.

This clonotype was recorded many times. The CDR3 sequence: CASRPGGTLYEQYF. In DNA, the CDR3 is TGTGCCAGCAGACCGGGAGGGACGCTGTACGAGCAGTACTTC. The chain has TRBV12-3 or TRBV12-4 and TRBJ2-7; 8 bases are shared with TRBD2. The J segment lost 4 bases and the V segment lost 6 bases, leaving 8 bases of the junction unmatched. The CDR3 runs to 14 residues.